This T cell receptor beta chain was sequenced for a study of T cell changes during pregnancy in multiple sclerosis. Trimming took off 0 bases at V and 1 base at J, with 3 bases between the two ends. The germline gives CDR1 SGHNT, CDR2 YYREEE (reference sequence). The CDR3 has 13 amino acids. Assay used: immunoSEQ multiplex PCR; TCRdb lists only in-frame clones, some missing. This table holds fewer than 50,000 clones, roughly 94% found once. This TCR was recovered from a female donor with multiple sclerosis, enrolled in a pregnancy study. This chain joins TRBV5-4 and TRBJ2-3; D is unclear. Sequencing was performed on CD4+ T cells from peripheral blood mononuclear cells, taken in the third trimester of pregnancy. Here the CDR3 reads CASSLGRTDTQYF. CDR3 DNA: TGTGCCAGCAGCTTGGGGCGCACAGATACGCAGTATTTT.